This T cell receptor (beta chain) was profiled in a study of blood T cell repertoires in COVID-19. Study details: Some COVID-19 samples were acute and others convalescent; all came from the United States, Italy and Spain.

Profiled with immunoSEQ multiplex PCR; TCRdb holds only in-frame clones, not every one. Among approximately 240,000 clones listed, around 80% were seen once. Germline CDR1 SGHNT, CDR2 YYREEE (reference sequence). J lost 5 bases, V lost 3 bases, and 6 bases had no gene match. The CDR3 has 15 amino acids. V gene TRBV5-4 combines with J gene TRBJ1-2, with 11 nucleotides matching TRBD1. The sequencing input was peripheral blood. The clonotype originates from a woman in her twenties or thirties with COVID-19, enrolled during active disease. The CDR3 reads CASSYGQGASYGYTF. The CDR3 nucleotides are TGTGCCAGCAGCTATGGACAGGGGGCATCGTATGGCTACACCTTC.